This is a list of T cell receptor beta chains from one sample in a study of blood T cell repertoires in COVID-19. Clones were read by immunoSEQ multiplex PCR, and TCRdb kept only the in-frame ones, dropping some. The profile shows about 160,000 clones, approximately 90% of them singletons. Sequenced: peripheral blood. The receptors come from a young man with acute or convalescent COVID-19. The CDR3 runs from the conserved cysteine through the conserved F or W. A D gene is named only where the DNA matches it firmly. Size values are once, few and many counts, or a class for expanded clones, and some rows have none.

once TRBD1 15 TRBJ1-1 TRBV27 CASSSKPGQVAEAFF TGTGCCAGCAGTTCAAAGCCGGGACAGGTCGCTGAAGCTTTCTTT
few TRBD2 14 TRBJ2-3 TRBV6-4 CASSASGGADTQYF TGTGCCAGCAGTGCTAGCGGGGGGGCAGATACGCAGTATTTT
once NA 17 TRBJ2-2 TRBV11-2 CASSLESWQGGTGELFF TGTGCCAGCAGCTTAGAGAGTTGGCAGGGAGGCACCGGGGAGCTGTTTTTT
NA NA 14 TRBJ2-7 TRBV7-9 CASSSGGNSYEQYF TGTGCCAGCAGCTCTGGGGGGAACTCCTACGAGCAGTACTTC
NA TRBD1 15 TRBJ2-2 TRBV7-9 CASSTDRGNTGELFF TGTGCCAGCAGCACCGACAGGGGAAACACCGGGGAGCTGTTTTTT
NA NA 13 TRBJ2-7 TRBV7-9 CASQLTGPYEQYF TGTGCCAGCCAGCTGACAGGTCCCTACGAGCAGTACTTC
NA TRBD1 15 TRBJ2-7 TRBV4-1 CASSQAGTGAYEQYF TGCGCCAGCAGCCAGGCCGGGACAGGGGCCTACGAGCAGTACTTC
NA TRBD1 13 TRBJ2-7 TRBV5-1 CASSEDREYEQYF TGCGCCAGCAGCGAGGACAGGGAATACGAGCAGTACTTC
NA TRBD2 16 TRBJ2-7 TRBV30 CAWRRSGTSGGWEQYF TGTGCCTGGAGGCGATCCGGGACTAGCGGGGGTTGGGAGCAGTACTTC
NA TRBD1 16 TRBJ1-1 TRBV6-5 CASSYIAGQGATEAFF TGTGCCAGCAGTTATATCGCGGGACAGGGGGCCACTGAAGCTTTCTTT
NA NA 12 TRBJ2-7 TRBV4-2 CASSQQGAEQYF TGTGCCAGCAGCCAACAGGGTGCCGAGCAGTACTTC
NA TRBD2 16 TRBJ2-2 TRBV2 CASSSGLAGRTGELFF TGTGCCAGCAGTAGCGGACTAGCGGGGAGGACCGGGGAGCTGTTTTTT
NA TRBD1 18 TRBJ1-3 TRBV7-6 CASSLEGRDRMAGNTIYF TGTGCCAGCAGCTTAGAGGGTCGGGACAGGATGGCTGGAAACACCATATATTTT
NA TRBD2 18 TRBJ2-1 TRBV12-5 CASGLAGLAGSSYNEQFF TGTGCTAGTGGTTTGGCCGGACTAGCGGGGAGCTCCTACAATGAGCAGTTCTTC
NA NA 13 TRBJ2-5 TRBV11-3 CASSRGQRETQYF TGTGCCAGCAGCAGAGGGCAGAGGGAGACCCAGTACTTC
NA NA 15 TRBJ1-1 TRBV9 CASSVGPGSNTEAFF TGTGCCAGCAGCGTAGGACCGGGTTCGAACACTGAAGCTTTCTTT
NA NA 12 TRBJ1-1 TRBV6-5 CASQAPNTEAFF TGTGCCAGCCAGGCCCCGAACACTGAAGCTTTCTTT
NA NA 16 TRBJ2-1 TRBV9 CASSERVSRPYNEQFF TGTGCCAGCAGCGAGAGAGTGTCCCGCCCTTACAATGAGCAGTTCTTC
NA TRBD1 16 TRBJ1-4 TRBV10-3 CAISEYRQGANEKLFF TGTGCCATCAGTGAGTACCGACAGGGTGCTAATGAAAAACTGTTTTTT
NA NA 17 TRBJ1-1 TRBV18 CASSPRQSGTLNTEAFF TGTGCCAGCTCACCACGTCAGTCAGGAACGTTGAACACTGAAGCTTTCTTT
NA TRBD2 19 TRBJ2-5 TRBV4-1 CASSQDTGGGVGPGGTQYF TGCGCCAGCAGCCAAGATACGGGAGGGGGTGTTGGACCCGGGGGGACCCAGTACTTC
NA TRBD1 20 TRBJ2-7 TRBV4-1 CASSQATRDRVSRSSYEQYF TGCGCCAGCAGCCAAGCGACGAGGGACAGGGTATCCCGGAGCTCCTACGAGCAGTACTTC
once TRBD1 15 TRBJ2-2 TRBV11-3 CASSLVWQGAGELFF TGTGCCAGCAGCTTAGTGTGGCAGGGGGCCGGGGAGCTGTTTTTT
NA NA 13 TRBJ2-5 TRBV7-2 CASSSWRGETQYF TGTGCCAGCAGCTCCTGGCGGGGAGAGACCCAGTACTTC
NA NA 13 TRBJ2-3 TRBV6-5 CASSRTQGEAQYF TGTGCCAGCAGCCGAACCCAGGGGGAGGCGCAGTATTTT
NA NA 13 TRBJ2-7 TRBV5-4 CASSSPQGPEQYF TGTGCCAGCAGCAGTCCTCAGGGTCCGGAGCAGTACTTC
few TRBD1 17 TRBJ1-1 TRBV3-1/TRBV3-2 CASSHPDRGQFGTEAFF TGTGCCAGCAGCCACCCAGACAGGGGGCAGTTTGGCACTGAAGCTTTCTTT
once NA 18 TRBJ1-2 TRBV7-2 CASSSSPGWQGKAYGYTF TGTGCCAGCAGCTCCTCCCCGGGGTGGCAGGGGAAGGCTTATGGCTACACCTTC
NA TRBD2 17 TRBJ2-1 TRBV5-1 CASKPPSPAGIHNEQFF TGCGCCAGCAAACCACCCTCACCAGCGGGAATCCACAATGAGCAGTTCTTC
NA TRBD1 15 TRBJ2-2 TRBV6-5 CASSYGTGETGELFF TGTGCCAGCAGTTACGGGACAGGGGAAACCGGGGAGCTGTTTTTT
NA TRBD2 18 TRBJ2-1 TRBV5-4 CASSFRLAGGPPYNEQFF TGTGCCAGCAGCTTCAGACTAGCGGGAGGGCCCCCCTACAATGAGCAGTTCTTC
NA TRBD1 15 TRBJ1-5 TRBV2 CASSEEAGGDQPQHF TGTGCCAGCAGTGAAGAGGCAGGGGGAGATCAGCCCCAGCATTTT
NA NA 16 TRBJ1-2 TRBV4-1 CASSQDSGRATYGYTF TGCGCCAGCAGCCAAGATTCGGGCAGGGCGACCTATGGCTACACCTTC
NA NA 15 TRBJ2-7 TRBV27 CASSLRWFRGYEQYF TGTGCCAGCAGTTTGCGATGGTTTCGGGGCTACGAGCAGTACTTC
NA TRBD2 19 TRBJ2-1 TRBV3-1/TRBV3-2 CASSRTSGSSQLGYNEQFF TGTGCCAGCAGTCGGACTAGCGGGAGCTCTCAGCTTGGCTACAATGAGCAGTTCTTC
NA NA 12 TRBJ1-6 TRBV6-5 CATEVRVSPLHF TGTGCCACCGAGGTCAGGGTTTCACCCCTCCACTTT
NA TRBD1 17 TRBJ1-1 TRBV19 CASSRQDTGVPNTEAFF TGTGCCAGTAGCAGACAGGATACAGGGGTCCCGAACACTGAAGCTTTCTTT
NA NA 17 TRBJ1-4 TRBV19 CASSPSLPGPTNEKLFF TGTGCCAGTAGTCCCTCCCTCCCAGGCCCAACTAATGAAAAACTGTTTTTT
once NA 12 TRBJ1-5 TRBV5-6 CASSLNNQPQHF TGTGCCAGCAGCCTAAACAATCAGCCCCAGCATTTT